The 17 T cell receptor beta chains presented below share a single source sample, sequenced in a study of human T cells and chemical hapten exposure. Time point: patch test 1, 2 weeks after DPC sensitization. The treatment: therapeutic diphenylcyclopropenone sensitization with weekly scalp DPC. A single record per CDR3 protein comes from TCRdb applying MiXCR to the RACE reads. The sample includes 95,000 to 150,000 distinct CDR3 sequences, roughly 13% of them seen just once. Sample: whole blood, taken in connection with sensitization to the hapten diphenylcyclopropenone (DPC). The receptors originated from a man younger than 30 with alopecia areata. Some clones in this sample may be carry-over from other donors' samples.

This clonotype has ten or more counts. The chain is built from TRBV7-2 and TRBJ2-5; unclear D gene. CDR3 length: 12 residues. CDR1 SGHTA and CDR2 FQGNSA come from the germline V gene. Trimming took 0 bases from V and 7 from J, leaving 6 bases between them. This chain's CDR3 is CASSLAKGTQYF. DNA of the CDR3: TGTGCCAGCAGCTTAGCGAAAGGGACCCAGTACTTC.

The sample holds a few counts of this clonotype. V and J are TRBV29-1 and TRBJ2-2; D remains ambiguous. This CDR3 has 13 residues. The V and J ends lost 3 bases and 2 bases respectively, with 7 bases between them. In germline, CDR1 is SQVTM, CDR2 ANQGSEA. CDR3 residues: CSVDRSNTGELFF. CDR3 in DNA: TGCAGCGTTGACCGCAGCAACACCGGGGAGCTGTTTTTT.

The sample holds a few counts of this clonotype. The CDR3, as DNA: TGTGCCAGCAGCTTATTCCCTAGCGGGATTAACAGGGAAGATACGCAGTATTTT. The encoded protein is CASSLFPSGINREDTQYF. The chain links TRBV7-2 to TRBJ2-3; 9 nucleotides match TRBD2. This CDR3 is built from 18 residues. Trimming removed 2 bases from V and 5 bases from J; junction bases left unmatched: 14. Germline V gene sequence: CDR1 SGHTA, CDR2 FQGNSA.

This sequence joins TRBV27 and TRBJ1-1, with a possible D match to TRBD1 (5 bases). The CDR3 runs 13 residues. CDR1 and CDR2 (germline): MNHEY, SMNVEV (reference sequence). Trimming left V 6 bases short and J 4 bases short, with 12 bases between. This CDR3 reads CASRRDGSTEAFF. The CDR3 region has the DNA TGTGCCAGCAGGCGGGACGGAAGCACTGAAGCTTTCTTT.

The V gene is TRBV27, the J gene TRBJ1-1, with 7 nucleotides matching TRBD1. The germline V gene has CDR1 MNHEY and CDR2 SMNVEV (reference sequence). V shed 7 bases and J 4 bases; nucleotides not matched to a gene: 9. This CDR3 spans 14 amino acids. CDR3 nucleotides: TGTGCCAGCACCCTGGTAGGGGGCATCACTGAAGCTTTCTTT. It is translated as CASTLVGGITEAFF.

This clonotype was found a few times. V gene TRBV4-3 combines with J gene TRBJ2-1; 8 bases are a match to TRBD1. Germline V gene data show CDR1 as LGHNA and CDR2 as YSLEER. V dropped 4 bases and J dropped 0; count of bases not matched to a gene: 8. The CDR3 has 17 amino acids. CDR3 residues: CASSPAQGAISYNEQFF. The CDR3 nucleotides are TGCGCCAGCAGCCCCGCCCAGGGGGCGATCTCCTACAATGAGCAGTTCTTC.

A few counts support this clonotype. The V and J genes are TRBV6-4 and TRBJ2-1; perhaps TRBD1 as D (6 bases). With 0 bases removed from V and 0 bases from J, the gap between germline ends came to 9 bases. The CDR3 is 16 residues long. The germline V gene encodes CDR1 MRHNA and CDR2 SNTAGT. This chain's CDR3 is CASSDSGTSSYNEQFF. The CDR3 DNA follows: TGTGCCAGCAGTGACTCGGGGACATCCTCCTACAATGAGCAGTTCTTC.

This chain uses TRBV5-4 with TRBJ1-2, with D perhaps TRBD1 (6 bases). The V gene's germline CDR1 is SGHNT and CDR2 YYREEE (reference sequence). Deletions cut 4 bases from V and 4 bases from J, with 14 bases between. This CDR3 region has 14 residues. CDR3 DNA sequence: TGTGCCAGCAGCCGGGACAACCCATCCTATGGCTACACCTTC. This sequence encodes CASSRDNPSYGYTF. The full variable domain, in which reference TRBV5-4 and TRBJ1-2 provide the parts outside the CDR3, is ETGVTQSPTHLIKTRGQQVTLRCSSQSGHNTVSWYQQALGQGPQFIFQYYREEENGRGNFPPRFSGLQFPNYSSELNVNALELDDSALYLCASSRDNPSYGYTFGSGTRLTVV.

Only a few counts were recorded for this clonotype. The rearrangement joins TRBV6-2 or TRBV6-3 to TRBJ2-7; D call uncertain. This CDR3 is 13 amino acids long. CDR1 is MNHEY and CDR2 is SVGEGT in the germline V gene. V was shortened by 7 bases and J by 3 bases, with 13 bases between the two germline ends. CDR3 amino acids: CASTGRIYYEQYF. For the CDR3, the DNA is TGTGCCAGCACTGGACGGATCTACTACGAGCAGTACTTC.

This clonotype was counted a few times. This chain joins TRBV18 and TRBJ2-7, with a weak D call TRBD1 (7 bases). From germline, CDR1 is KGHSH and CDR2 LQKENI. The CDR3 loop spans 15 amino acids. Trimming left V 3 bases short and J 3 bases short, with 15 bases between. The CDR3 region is CASSPKTGRLYEQYF. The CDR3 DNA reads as TGTGCCAGCTCACCGAAGACAGGGAGGCTCTACGAGCAGTACTTC.

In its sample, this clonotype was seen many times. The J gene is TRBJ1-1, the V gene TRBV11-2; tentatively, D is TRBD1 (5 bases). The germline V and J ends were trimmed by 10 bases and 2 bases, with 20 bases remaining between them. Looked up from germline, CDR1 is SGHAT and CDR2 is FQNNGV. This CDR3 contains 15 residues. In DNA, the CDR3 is TGTGCCACAAAAGAGGGGAGTAGGGAAAACACTGAAGCTTTCTTT. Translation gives CATKEGSRENTEAFF.

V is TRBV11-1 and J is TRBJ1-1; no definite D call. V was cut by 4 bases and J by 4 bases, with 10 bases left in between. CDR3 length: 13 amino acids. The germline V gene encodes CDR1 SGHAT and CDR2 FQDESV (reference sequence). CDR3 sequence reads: CASSSSPRTEAFF. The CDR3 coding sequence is TGTGCCAGCAGCTCCAGCCCCCGCACTGAAGCTTTCTTT.

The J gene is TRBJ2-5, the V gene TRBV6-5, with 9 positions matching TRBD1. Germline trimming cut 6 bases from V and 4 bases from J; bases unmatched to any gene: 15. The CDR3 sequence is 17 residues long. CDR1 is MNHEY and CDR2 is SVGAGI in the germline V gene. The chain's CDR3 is CASRRRQGGDGVETQYF. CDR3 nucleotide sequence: TGTGCCAGCAGGAGGAGACAGGGGGGCGACGGGGTAGAGACCCAGTACTTC.

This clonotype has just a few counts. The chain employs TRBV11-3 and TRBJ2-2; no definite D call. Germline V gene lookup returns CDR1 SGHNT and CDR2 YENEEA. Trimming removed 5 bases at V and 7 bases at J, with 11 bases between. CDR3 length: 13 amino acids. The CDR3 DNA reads TGTGCCAGCAGCCCCTTTAATTTCGGGGAGCTGTTTTTT. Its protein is CASSPFNFGELFF. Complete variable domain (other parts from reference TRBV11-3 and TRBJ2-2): EAGVVQSPRYKIIEKKQPVAFWCNPISGHNTLYWYLQNLGQGPELLIRYENEEAVDDSQLPKDRFSAERLKGVDSTLKIQPAELGDSAVYLCASSPFNFGELFFGEGSRLTVL.

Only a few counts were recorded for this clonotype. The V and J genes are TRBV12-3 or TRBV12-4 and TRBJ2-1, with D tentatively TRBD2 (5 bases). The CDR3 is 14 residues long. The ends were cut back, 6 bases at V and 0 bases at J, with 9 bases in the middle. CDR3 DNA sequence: TGTGCCAGCAGCCCCCGGGACTCCTACAATGAGCAGTTCTTC. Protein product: CASSPRDSYNEQFF.

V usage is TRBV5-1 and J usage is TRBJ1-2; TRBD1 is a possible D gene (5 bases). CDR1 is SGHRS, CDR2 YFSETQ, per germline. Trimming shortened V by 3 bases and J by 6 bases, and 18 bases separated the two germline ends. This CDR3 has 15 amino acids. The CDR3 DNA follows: TGCGCCAGCAGCTCCGAGCCGGGGGAGGTAGATGGCTACACCTTC. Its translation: CASSSEPGEVDGYTF.

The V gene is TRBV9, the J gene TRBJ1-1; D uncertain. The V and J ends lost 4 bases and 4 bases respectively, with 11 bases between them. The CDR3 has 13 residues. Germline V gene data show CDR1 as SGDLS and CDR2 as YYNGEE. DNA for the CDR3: TGTGCCAGCAGCAAAGAAGGTCCCACTGAAGCTTTCTTT. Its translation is CASSKEGPTEAFF. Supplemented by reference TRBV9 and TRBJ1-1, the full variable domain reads DSGVTQTPKHLITATGQRVTLRCSPRSGDLSVYWYQQSLDQGLQFLIQYYNGEERAKGNILERFSAQQFPDLHSELNLSSLELGDSALYFCASSKEGPTEAFFGQGTRLTVV.